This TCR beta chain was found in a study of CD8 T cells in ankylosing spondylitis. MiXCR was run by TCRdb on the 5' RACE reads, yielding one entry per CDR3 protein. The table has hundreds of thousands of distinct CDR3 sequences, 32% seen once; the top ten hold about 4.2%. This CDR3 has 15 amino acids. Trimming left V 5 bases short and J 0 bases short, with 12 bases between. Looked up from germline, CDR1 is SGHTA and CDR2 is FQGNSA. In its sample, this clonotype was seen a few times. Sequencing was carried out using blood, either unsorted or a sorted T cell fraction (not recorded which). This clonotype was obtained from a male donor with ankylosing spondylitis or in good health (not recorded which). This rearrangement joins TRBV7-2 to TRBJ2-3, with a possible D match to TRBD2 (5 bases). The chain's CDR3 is CASSEGLISTDTQYF. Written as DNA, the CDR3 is TGTGCCAGCAGCGAAGGACTGATTAGCACAGATACGCAGTATTTT.